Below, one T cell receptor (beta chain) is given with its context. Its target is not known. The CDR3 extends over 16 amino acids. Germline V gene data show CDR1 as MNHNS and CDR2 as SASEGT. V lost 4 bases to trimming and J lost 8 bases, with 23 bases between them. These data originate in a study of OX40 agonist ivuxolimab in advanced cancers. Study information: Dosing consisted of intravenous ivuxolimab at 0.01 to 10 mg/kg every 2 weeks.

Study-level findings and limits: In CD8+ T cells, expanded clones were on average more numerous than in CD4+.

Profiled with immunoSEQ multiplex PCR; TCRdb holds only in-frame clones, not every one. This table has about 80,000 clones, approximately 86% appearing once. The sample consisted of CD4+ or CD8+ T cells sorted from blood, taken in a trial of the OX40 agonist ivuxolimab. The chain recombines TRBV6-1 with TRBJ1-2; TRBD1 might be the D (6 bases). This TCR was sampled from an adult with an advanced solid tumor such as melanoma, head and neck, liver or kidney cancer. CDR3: CASSASVSGADRGYTF. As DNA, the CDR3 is TGTGCCAGCAGTGCCTCTGTTTCGGGGGCTGATCGCGGCTACACCTTC.